Following are 26 T cell receptor beta chains from one sample sequenced in a study of graft-versus-host responses after intestinal transplantation. Generated by immunoSEQ multiplex PCR, the TCRdb table keeps only in-frame clones and is missing some. The sample holds around 24,000 clones, approximately 78% seen once. These receptors' targets are unknown. The input for sequencing was unstimulated CD8+ T cells sorted from spleen or lymph node cells, taken before transplant. These receptors originate from a human donor who was the organ donor for an intestinal transplant.

This chain uses TRBV11-3 with TRBJ2-2; unclear D gene. This CDR3 spans 16 amino acids. Germline V CDR1 and CDR2: SGHNT, YENEEA. V lost 5 bases and J 0 bases, leaving 13 bases between the germline ends. The CDR3 protein is CASSPRRAANTGELFF. The CDR3 bases are TGTGCCAGCAGCCCACGTAGAGCCGCGAACACCGGGGAGCTGTTTTTT.

This clone came up once. The chain carries TRBV2 and TRBJ2-1, with 12 bases aligning to TRBD2. Germline lookup yields CDR1 SNHLY and CDR2 FYNNEI. The CDR3 covers 12 residues. The V segment lost 7 bases and the J segment 10 bases; nucleotides outside the gene matches: 2. Here the CDR3 reads CASTSGRVEQFF. The DNA of the CDR3 is TGTGCCAGCACTAGCGGGAGGGTCGAGCAGTTCTTC. The complete variable domain, with remaining parts taken from reference TRBV2 and TRBJ2-1, reads EPEVTQTPSHQVTQMGQEVILRCVPISNHLYFYWYRQILGQKVEFLVSFYNNEISEKSEIFDDQFSVERPDGSNFTLKIRSTKLEDSAMYFCASTSGRVEQFFGPGTRLTVL.

This chain uses TRBV6-9 with TRBJ2-7, with D perhaps TRBD1 (5 bases). Germline V gives CDR1 MNHGY, CDR2 SVAAGI. The V end was cut by 0 bases, the J end by 4 bases, with 10 bases between. The CDR3 length is 14 residues. For the CDR3, the DNA is TGTGCCAGCAGTTATTCGGGGCAGCAATACGAGCAGTACTTC. It encodes CASSYSGQQYEQYF.

The chain recombines TRBV14 with TRBJ2-7; TRBD2 matches at 9 bases. V was pared by 3 bases and J by 3 bases, with 6 bases of the junction left unmatched. Per the germline V gene, CDR1 is SGHDN and CDR2 is FVKESK. The CDR3 is 15 residues long. In DNA form, the CDR3 reads TGTGCCAGCAGCCACGGGACTAGCTTCGGCTACGAGCAGTACTTC. Its protein product is CASSHGTSFGYEQYF.

The chain is built from TRBV4-1 and TRBJ1-3; D unclear. There are 13 residues in the CDR3. Germline V CDR1 and CDR2: MGHRA, YSYEKL. Trimming stripped 1 base from V and 3 bases from J, with 4 bases between. CDR3 region: CASSQGVGNTIYF. The CDR3 bases are TGCGCCAGCAGCCAAGGGGTTGGAAACACCATATATTTT.

CDR3 bases: TGTGCCACCAGCCCCCCTAGCCATGAGCAGTTCTTC. Translated: CATSPPSHEQFF. This sequence joins TRBV15 and TRBJ2-1; a possible D gene is TRBD2 (5 bases). Germline lookup yields CDR1 LNHNV and CDR2 YYDKDF (reference sequence). V was trimmed by 5 bases and J by 8 bases, leaving 10 bases between them. There are 12 residues in the CDR3.

The genes are TRBV23-1 and TRBJ2-1; D call uncertain. TRBV23-1 is given ORF status, its function remaining uncertain. The CDR3 covers 18 residues. V was cut by 4 bases and J by 7 bases, with 26 bases left in between. The CDR3 is CASSPTTGRGVLPNEQFF. The CDR3 nucleotides read TGCGCCAGCAGTCCAACCACGGGCAGAGGAGTTCTCCCGAATGAGCAGTTCTTC.

J is TRBJ2-1 and V is TRBV7-6; D ambiguous. This CDR3 region has 12 residues. V shed 4 bases and J shed 9 bases, with 10 bases lying between them. CDR1 SGHVS and CDR2 FNYEAQ come from the germline V gene. CDR3 nucleotides: TGTGCCAGCAGCTCAAACCCTAGTGAGCAGTTCTTC. It codes for CASSSNPSEQFF.

The chain links TRBV6-6 to TRBJ2-2; D unclear. CDR1 and CDR2 from the germline V gene are MNHNY and SVGAGI (reference sequence). The V end lost 6 bases, the J end lost 2 bases, and 1 base lay between the germline ends. The CDR3 contains 11 residues. In DNA form, the CDR3 reads TGTGCCAGCAGCAACACCGGGGAGCTGTTTTTT. Its translation: CASSNTGELFF.

This clone was picked up a small number of times. This chain connects TRBV28 to TRBJ1-1; no reliable D call. V was trimmed by 7 bases and J by 0 bases, leaving 6 bases between them. Germline CDR1 and CDR2: MDHEN and SYDVKM. The CDR3 is 12 amino acids. In DNA, the CDR3 is TGTGCCAGCATGGAGGTGAACACTGAAGCTTTCTTT. It codes for CASMEVNTEAFF.

CDR3 in amino acids: CATAASGRETQYF. The DNA of the CDR3 is TGTGCCACCGCGGCTAGCGGGAGAGAGACCCAGTACTTC. The chain combines TRBV15 with TRBJ2-5, with 10 bases identical to TRBD2. The CDR3 totals 13 residues. Germline V lookup: CDR1 LNHNV, CDR2 YYDKDF (reference sequence). J was trimmed by 4 bases and V by 8 bases; bases with no gene match: 4. Looking up the rest from reference TRBV15 and TRBJ2-5 gives the full variable domain: DAMVIQNPRYQVTQFGKPVTLSCSQTLNHNVMYWYQQKSSQAPKLLFHYYDKDFNNEADTPDNFQSRRPNTSFCFLDIRSPGLGDTAMYLCATAASGRETQYFGPGTRLLVL.

This clone has only a few counts. The chain recombines TRBV15 with TRBJ2-2; D remains unclear. Germline values: CDR1 LNHNV, CDR2 YYDKDF (reference sequence). V lost 4 bases and J 2 bases, leaving 8 bases between the germline ends. There are 14 residues in the CDR3. The CDR3: CATSIPFNTGELFF. Here the CDR3 DNA reads TGTGCCACCAGCATCCCCTTCAACACCGGGGAGCTGTTTTTT.

The chain recombines TRBV10-2 with TRBJ2-5; D is unclear. The CDR3 covers 14 residues. CDR1 WSHSY and CDR2 SAAADI come from the germline V gene. The V gene lost 4 bases and the J gene lost 3 bases, with 12 bases spanning the gap. DNA for the CDR3: TGCGCCAGCAGTGGGCTCGGTCGCAAAGAGACCCAGTACTTC. Protein: CASSGLGRKETQYF.

The genes are TRBV7-2 and TRBJ2-7; the D is unclear. CDR3 length: 12 residues. The V end was cut by 5 bases, the J end by 2 bases, with 7 bases between. CDR1 is SGHTA and CDR2 is FQGNSA in the germline V gene. The CDR3 region has the DNA TGTGCCAGCAGCCAGGTCACCTACGAGCAGTACTTC. It yields the protein CASSQVTYEQYF.

CDR3 coding DNA: TGCGCCAGCAGCCAAATAGGTAGCGGTGACTCCTACGAGCAGTACTTC. It yields the protein CASSQIGSGDSYEQYF. The chain combines TRBV4-1 with TRBJ2-7, with a weak D call TRBD2 (6 bases). The V gene lost 2 bases and the J gene lost 0 bases, with 14 bases spanning the gap. The CDR3 runs to 16 residues. Germline loops: CDR1 MGHRA, CDR2 YSYEKL.

The sample holds one count of this clone. The rearrangement uses TRBV5-1 and TRBJ2-3; 7 positions match TRBD2. Trimming took 1 base from V and 2 from J; bases not matched to a gene: 4. CDR3 length: 15 amino acids. Germline CDR1 SGHRS, CDR2 YFSETQ. The CDR3: CASSLTGGITDTQYF. DNA of the CDR3: TGCGCCAGCAGCTTGACGGGGGGAATCACAGATACGCAGTATTTT.

V gene TRBV9 combines with J gene TRBJ2-1; the D is unclear. CDR3 length: 12 residues. V dropped 3 bases and J dropped 8 bases, with 9 bases sitting between them. In germline, CDR1 is SGDLS, CDR2 YYNGEE. As DNA, the CDR3 is TGTGCCAGCAGCGAGGGCTTCGATGAGCAGTTCTTC. This sequence encodes CASSEGFDEQFF.

Here the CDR3 DNA reads TGTGCCTGGAGGGGACAGGGGGCCTCTGGAAACACCATATATTTT. Translated: CAWRGQGASGNTIYF. This chain connects TRBV30 to TRBJ1-3; 12 nucleotides match TRBD1. V gave up 3 bases and J gave up 0 bases; unmatched junction bases: 0. The germline CDR1 and CDR2 sequences are GTSNPN and SVGIG (reference sequence). This CDR3 has 15 residues.

This chain links TRBV11-2 with TRBJ1-1; TRBD1 is a possible D gene (6 bases). The germline V gene has CDR1 SGHAT and CDR2 FQNNGV. Trimming cost V 2 bases and J 3 bases, with 13 bases left between them. The CDR3 is made up of 15 amino acids. This CDR3 reads CASSLSGGRDTEAFF. CDR3 nucleotide sequence: TGTGCCAGCAGCTTATCCGGGGGCCGAGACACTGAAGCTTTCTTT.

This chain uses TRBV4-1 with TRBJ1-3; D gene uncertain. The CDR3 is made up of 17 amino acids. The V end lost 0 bases, the J end lost 0 bases, and 12 bases lay between the germline ends. The germline CDR1 and CDR2 sequences are MGHRA and YSYEKL. The CDR3 DNA reads as TGCGCCAGCAGCCAAGATAGGTTACTAGACTCTGGAAACACCATATATTTT. Its translation: CASSQDRLLDSGNTIYF.

The gene calls are TRBV13 and TRBJ1-1; TRBD1 might be the D (5 bases). The germline CDR1 and CDR2 sequences are PRHDT and FYEKMQ (reference sequence). Trimming took off 0 bases at V and 4 bases at J, with 12 bases between the two ends. The CDR3 is 15 residues long. In DNA, the CDR3 is TGTGCCAGCAGCTTAGGATTAGGGGTTGGCACTGAAGCTTTCTTT. Translating it yields CASSLGLGVGTEAFF. Complete variable domain (other parts from reference TRBV13 and TRBJ1-1): AAGVIQSPRHLIKEKRETATLKCYPIPRHDTVYWYQQGPGQDPQFLISFYEKMQSDKGSIPDRFSAQQFSDYHSELNMSSLELGDSALYFCASSLGLGVGTEAFFGQGTRLTVV.

This chain connects TRBV27 to TRBJ2-1, with 12 bases aligning to TRBD2. Germline CDR1 MNHEY, CDR2 SMNVEV (reference sequence). Trimming cost V 4 bases and J 4 bases; bases outside gene matches: 2. The CDR3 has 15 residues. In DNA, the CDR3 is TGTGCCAGCAGTTGGACTAGCGGGGCATACAATGAGCAGTTCTTC. This sequence encodes CASSWTSGAYNEQFF.

The rearrangement links TRBV7-8 to TRBJ2-1; TRBD2 matches at 8 bases. The CDR3 spans 15 residues. Germline V lookup: CDR1 SGHVS, CDR2 FQNEAQ. After removal of 1 base from V and 8 bases from J, the junction contained 7 bases not matched to a gene. This CDR3 reads CASSLERLAIYEQFF. As DNA, the CDR3 is TGTGCCAGCAGCTTAGAACGACTAGCGATATATGAGCAGTTCTTC.

This chain uses TRBV19 with TRBJ1-2; D possibly corresponds to TRBD1 (5 bases). This CDR3 comprises 17 residues. V shed 4 bases and J shed 3 bases, with 21 bases lying between them. From germline, CDR1 is LNHDA and CDR2 SQIVND (reference sequence). The CDR3 DNA reads TGTGCCAGTAGTACCATGGTCCGACAGCCTCAAGACTATGGCTACACCTTC. Translation gives CASSTMVRQPQDYGYTF.

This chain connects TRBV13 to TRBJ2-3; 8 bases are shared with TRBD2. The CDR3 runs to 17 residues. Looked up from germline, CDR1 is PRHDT and CDR2 is FYEKMQ (reference sequence). Trimming removed 3 bases from V and 0 bases from J; junction bases left unmatched: 8. The CDR3: CASSLRPSGPSTDTQYF. As DNA, the CDR3 is TGTGCCAGCAGCTTGCGGCCTAGCGGGCCTAGCACAGATACGCAGTATTTT.

The sample holds a few counts of this clone. The V gene is TRBV4-3, the J gene TRBJ2-1; no clear D. Germline CDR1 and CDR2: LGHNA and YSLEER. The V end lost 1 base, the J end lost 12 bases, and 13 bases lay between the germline ends. The CDR3 runs 13 residues. In DNA, the CDR3 is TGCGCCAGCAGCCAAGCCGGACGCTGGGCGCAGTTCTTC. Translating it yields CASSQAGRWAQFF.